What follows are 5 T cell receptor beta chains derived from one specimen sequenced in a study of human T cells and chemical hapten exposure. TCRdb re-analysed the RACE reads in MiXCR, keeping a single row per CDR3 protein. Of some 190,000 distinct CDR3 sequences listed, 20% to 25% are singletons. Time point specified: patch test 1, 2 weeks after DPC sensitization. The treatment denotes: therapeutic diphenylcyclopropenone sensitization with weekly scalp DPC. The sample was whole blood, taken in connection with sensitization to the hapten diphenylcyclopropenone (DPC). The receptors shown here come from a woman between 45 and 60 years old with alopecia areata. Some clones in this sample may be carry-over from other donors' samples.

This rearrangement joins TRBV29-1 to TRBJ1-1; 10 nucleotides align to TRBD1. J was trimmed by 8 bases and V by 7 bases; bases with no gene match: 7. The germline V gene has CDR1 SQVTM and CDR2 ANQGSEA. The CDR3 totals 12 residues. CDR3 region: CSALPGQGEAFF. In nucleotides, the CDR3 is TGCAGCGCCCTCCCGGGACAGGGGGAAGCTTTCTTT.

This clonotype was picked up a small number of times. The chain couples TRBV5-6 to TRBJ1-3, with 7 positions matching TRBD1. The germline V gene has CDR1 SGHDT and CDR2 YYEEEE. This CDR3 has 15 amino acids. V shed 5 bases and J 0 bases; nucleotides not matched to a gene: 5. CDR3 nucleotide sequence: TGTGCCAGCAGTTTTTACAGGGGCTCTGGAAACACCATATATTTT. As protein: CASSFYRGSGNTIYF.

The rearrangement joins TRBV5-1 to TRBJ2-1; TRBD2 agrees at 13 bases. The CDR3 is 20 residues long. CDR1 and CDR2 (germline): SGHRS, YFSETQ. The junction had 12 bases not matched to a gene; V was cut back by 1 base and J by 2 bases. The DNA of the CDR3 is TGCGCCAGCAGCTTGTACGGGACTAGCGGGAATCGAAACACCTACAATGAGCAGTTCTTC. It specifies CASSLYGTSGNRNTYNEQFF.

The chain recombines TRBV29-1 with TRBJ2-4, with D possibly being TRBD2 (6 bases). CDR3 size: 14 residues. With 4 bases removed from V and 8 bases from J, the gap between germline ends came to 18 bases. Germline CDR1 is SQVTM and CDR2 is ANQGSEA. In DNA, the CDR3 is TGCAGCGTTGCGGTTCGGGGGAGTGGCGACATTCAGTACTTC. It is translated as CSVAVRGSGDIQYF.

This clonotype was observed a handful of times. CDR3 DNA sequence: TGTGCCAGCAGCTCCCGGGACAGCCCATCTGGAAACACCATATATTTT. Its translation: CASSSRDSPSGNTIYF. The chain combines TRBV11-1 with TRBJ1-3; TRBD1 aligns across 7 bases. The CDR3 loop spans 16 amino acids. Germline V lookup: CDR1 SGHAT, CDR2 FQDESV (reference sequence). Trimming cost V 4 bases and J 1 base; bases outside gene matches: 7.